This entry lists 5 T cell receptor beta chains sequenced from one sample in a study of control samples from healthy donors and cancer patients. This table comes from immunoSEQ multiplex PCR, and its TCRdb copy is limited to in-frame clones, with some not included. The sample lists about 69,000 clones; more than 80% were seen once. Sequenced input: PBMCs. Source of these receptors: a woman in her 50s with lung cancer.

This sequence joins TRBV10-3 and TRBJ1-1; 7 bases map to TRBD1. J gave up 4 bases and V 0 bases, and 2 bases lay outside the gene matches. The CDR3 is 14 residues long. The germline V gene has CDR1 ENHRY and CDR2 SYGVKD. CDR3 coding DNA: TGTGCCATCAGTGAGTCAAGGGGGCTCACTGAAGCTTTCTTT. Its translation: CAISESRGLTEAFF.

The rearrangement joins TRBV14 to TRBJ1-6; unclear D gene. The V end lost 4 bases, the J end lost 8 bases, and 9 bases lay between the germline ends. The CDR3 totals 13 residues. Germline CDR1 is SGHDN and CDR2 is FVKESK. DNA for the CDR3: TGTGCCAGCAGCCCCCATTTGGATTCACCCCTCCACTTT. Protein product: CASSPHLDSPLHF.

This chain joins TRBV27 and TRBJ1-1; 7 bases fit TRBD1. This CDR3 contains 17 residues. With V trimmed by 6 bases and J by 3 bases, 16 bases remained unmatched. CDR1 MNHEY and CDR2 SMNVEV come from the germline V gene (reference sequence). CDR3 loop: CASRRRQGIYDHTEAFF. In nucleotides, the CDR3 is TGTGCCAGCAGAAGGCGACAGGGAATCTACGATCACACTGAAGCTTTCTTT.

The chain recombines TRBV2 with TRBJ1-2; D call uncertain. The CDR3 has 14 amino acids. Trimming removed 4 bases at V and 4 bases at J, with 13 bases between. Germline V lookup: CDR1 SNHLY, CDR2 FYNNEI. The CDR3 is CASSAQDGGYGYTF. The CDR3 nucleotides are TGTGCCAGCAGTGCTCAAGACGGAGGCTATGGCTACACCTTC.

The chain links TRBV6-1 to TRBJ1-5, with TRBD1 identical over 8 bases. CDR3 size: 16 residues. J lost 5 bases, V lost 3 bases, and 9 bases had no gene match. The germline V gene encodes CDR1 MNHNS and CDR2 SASEGT. The CDR3 region is CASSDQVQGAYQPQHF. CDR3 nucleotide sequence: TGTGCCAGCAGTGATCAAGTGCAGGGGGCCTATCAGCCCCAGCATTTT.